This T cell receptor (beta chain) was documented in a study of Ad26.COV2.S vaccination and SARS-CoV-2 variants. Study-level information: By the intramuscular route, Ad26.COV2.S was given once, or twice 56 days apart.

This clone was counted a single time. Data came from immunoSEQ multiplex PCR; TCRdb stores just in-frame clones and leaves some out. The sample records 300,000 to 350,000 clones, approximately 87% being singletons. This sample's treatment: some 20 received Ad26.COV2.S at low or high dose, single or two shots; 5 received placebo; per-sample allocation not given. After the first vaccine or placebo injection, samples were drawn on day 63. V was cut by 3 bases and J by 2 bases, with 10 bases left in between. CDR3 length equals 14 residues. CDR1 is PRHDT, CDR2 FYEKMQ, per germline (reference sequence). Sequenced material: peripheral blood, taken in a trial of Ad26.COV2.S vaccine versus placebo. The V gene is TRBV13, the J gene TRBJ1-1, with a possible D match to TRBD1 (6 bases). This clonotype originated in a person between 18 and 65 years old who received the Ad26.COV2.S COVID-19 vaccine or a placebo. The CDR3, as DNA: TGTGCCAGCAGCTTTGACAGGCGAAACACTGAAGCTTTCTTT. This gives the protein CASSFDRRNTEAFF. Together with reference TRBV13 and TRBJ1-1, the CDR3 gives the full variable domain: AAGVIQSPRHLIKEKRETATLKCYPIPRHDTVYWYQQGPGQDPQFLISFYEKMQSDKGSIPDRFSAQQFSDYHSELNMSSLELGDSALYFCASSFDRRNTEAFFGQGTRLTVV.